This TCR beta chain was captured in a study of regulatory and conventional T cells in RAG deficiency (dated by TCRdb to the late 2010s). Regarding the complete study: The study used high-throughput TCR beta sequencing to compare repertoire diversity and composition of Treg, conventional CD4+ and CD8+ T cells between RAG-deficient patients and healthy controls.

Before genomic DNA extraction, conventional CD4+ T cells were isolated from blood as CD25-low CD127-high cells. For repertoire analyses, the comparison group consisted of 7 or 8 healthy control donors. As concerns this clone: Its antigen remains undetermined. Qualities for individual bases were not recorded, and no much larger clone is one base off.

Study-wide conclusions, independent of this receptor: RAG-deficient patients showed markedly lower Shannon entropy and higher Simpson indices than control T-cell subpopulations. Shorter CDR3 lengths were found in all patient T-cell subsets, and >75% Treg-Tconv repertoire overlap at nucleotide and amino acid level was observed in Omenn syndrome patients. For some subjects, some analyses of T-cell subsets were not performed. In Omenn syndrome patients, sorted CD25-high CD127-low cells may represent peripherally activated cells rather than bona fide Treg cells. In Omenn syndrome and CID/AS patients compared with controls, around 100-fold fewer unique TCR beta sequences were detected from Treg cells, versus roughly 10-fold fewer for other subsets.

Libraries were prepared through the immunoSEQ multiplex PCR assay. Genomic DNA from the sorted T-cell subsets was used to amplify and sequence rearranged TCR beta chain products. The study's own analysis went as follows. Repertoire diversity of productive TCR beta rearrangements was quantified using Shannon entropy and Simpson indices. To assess clonal expansion, the frequencies of the 100 most abundant productive TCR beta clonotypes were added up as a share of total reads. A self-reactivity index based on amino acid usage at CDR3beta positions 6 and 7 was applied to the TRB repertoires. Two-way ANOVA was applied to the repertoire analyses, whereas Student t or Mann-Whitney tests were applied to the flow cytometric analyses. In TCRdb, the immuneACCESS table is reduced to in-frame sequences with V and J assigned. These tables do not hold every clone; where another copy was compared, an unresolved V gene accounts for under half, and the others remain unexplained. That table gives V, J and clone size, and the DNA gave D and trimming. The sample contains 34,000 or so clones, about 75% of them found a single time. The top ten clones comprise under 4.5% of the sample.

The CDR3 runs 14 amino acids, cysteine and phenylalanine included. The kept DNA is CDR3 alone, 42 bases in frame from the first base. V is shortened by 6 bases, J by 8 bases, and the region joining them spans 18 bases. From a lookup of the germline V gene, CDR1 and CDR2 are SGHTS and YDEGEE. The sample was also linked to a second study, of regulatory T cells. The second study's authors report: For the multiplex PCR, 52 forward TRBV primers and 13 reverse TRBJ primers were used, and amplification bias was corrected with both assay-based and computational methods. Restricted unique TRB V-J pairs and skewed V and J gene usage were observed in patient repertoires, most markedly in regulatory T cells. The study compared T-cell receptor beta repertoires of sorted regulatory, conventional CD4+ and CD8+ T cells in CD3G-deficient patients with those in healthy controls. Ficoll density separation was used to isolate peripheral blood mononuclear cells. Rearranged TRB loci were amplified from genomic DNA by multiplex PCR within the immunoSEQ assay. TRB amplicons were sequenced using an Illumina HiSeq platform. Raw sequences were error-filtered and aligned to reference gene sequences by custom algorithms, then analyzed with the immunoSEQ online tools. The frequencies of productive and nonproductive TRB rearrangements were evaluated among unique sequences as well as among total sequences. Group comparisons used t tests, Mann-Whitney tests or two-way ANOVA run in Prism software.

Recombination connected TRBV5-8 to TRBJ2-1, and the D gene may be TRBD2, 7 bases matching. The clonotype was recovered from a human donor in good health. Input material: CD4+ effector T cells sorted from blood. CDR3 sequence: CASIKGGGNHEQFF. The base sequence is TGTGCCAGCATCAAGGGGGGAGGGAACCATGAGCAGTTCTTC.